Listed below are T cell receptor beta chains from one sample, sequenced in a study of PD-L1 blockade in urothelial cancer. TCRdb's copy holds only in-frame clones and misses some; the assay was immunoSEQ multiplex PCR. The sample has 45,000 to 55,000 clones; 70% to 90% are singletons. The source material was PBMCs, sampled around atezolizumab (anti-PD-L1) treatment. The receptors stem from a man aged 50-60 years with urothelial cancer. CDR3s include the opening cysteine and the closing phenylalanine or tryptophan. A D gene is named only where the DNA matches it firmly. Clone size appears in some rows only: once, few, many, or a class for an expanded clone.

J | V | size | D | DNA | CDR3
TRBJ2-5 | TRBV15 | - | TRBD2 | TGTGCCACCAGCCAAAGGGGCGGGGGGGGTAAAGAGACCCAGTACTTC | CATSQRGGGGKETQYF
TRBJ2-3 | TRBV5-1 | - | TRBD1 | TGCGCCAGCAGCTGGGACAGGGAGACAGATACGCAGTATTTT | CASSWDRETDTQYF
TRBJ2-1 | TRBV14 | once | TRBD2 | TGTGCCAGCAGCCAAGAGGGGAGGGGACCTGAGCAGTTCTTC | CASSQEGRGPEQFF
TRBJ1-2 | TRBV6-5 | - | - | TGTGCCAGCAGGTCAGGGGAGTATGGCTACACCTTC | CASRSGEYGYTF
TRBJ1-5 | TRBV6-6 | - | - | TGTGCCAGCAGTTGGACAGCGAGCAATCAGCCCCAGCATTTT | CASSWTASNQPQHF
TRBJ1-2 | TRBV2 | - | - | TGTGCCAGCTCGGGTTCTAACTATGGCTACACCTTC | CASSGSNYGYTF
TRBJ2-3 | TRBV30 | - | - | TGTGCCTGGAGTACTCGGACGGGAGGCACAGATACGCAGTATTTT | CAWSTRTGGTDTQYF
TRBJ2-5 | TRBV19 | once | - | TGTGCCAGTAGTATCGGGGTGGGCGAGACCCAGTACTTC | CASSIGVGETQYF
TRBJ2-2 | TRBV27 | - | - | TGTGCCAGCAGTTTTGTGGCAGGGGTCAGCGGGGAGCTGTTTTTT | CASSFVAGVSGELFF
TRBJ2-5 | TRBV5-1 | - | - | TGCGCCAGCAGCCCAAGGGGTGTGGGATCTACCCAAGAGACCCAGTACTTC | CASSPRGVGSTQETQYF
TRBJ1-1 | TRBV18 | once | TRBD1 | TGTGCCAGCTCAAGAACAGGGGGCGGCGCTGAAGCTTTCTTT | CASSRTGGGAEAFF
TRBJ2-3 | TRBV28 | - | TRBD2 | TGTGCCAGCAGTTTGACTAGCGGGAGCACAGATACGCAGTATTTT | CASSLTSGSTDTQYF
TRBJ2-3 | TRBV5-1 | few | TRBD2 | TGCGCCAGCAGCTCTGGGCTAGCGGGAGGCTCAGATACGCAGTATTTT | CASSSGLAGGSDTQYF
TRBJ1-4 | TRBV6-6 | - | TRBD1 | TGTGCCAGCAGGGACAGGGTCGGAGAAAAACTGTTTTTT | CASRDRVGEKLFF
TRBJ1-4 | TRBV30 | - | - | TGTGCCTGGAGTCCCGCGGGTATTTTGGAAAAACTGTTTTTT | CAWSPAGILEKLFF
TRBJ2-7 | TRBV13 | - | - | TGTGCCAGCAGCTTAGACACCTCCTACGAGCAGTACTTC | CASSLDTSYEQYF
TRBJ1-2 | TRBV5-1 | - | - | TGCGCCAGCAGCTTGGGGTCCGAGGGTGGCTACACCTTC | CASSLGSEGGYTF
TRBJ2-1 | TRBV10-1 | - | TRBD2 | TGCGCCAGCAGTGGCGGGGGAGCGGGTCTCGGGCGGCAGTTCTTC | CASSGGGAGLGRQFF
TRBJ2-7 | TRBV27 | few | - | TGTGCCAGTCTTAATCAGGACGAGCAGTACTTC | CASLNQDEQYF